This T cell receptor (beta chain) was captured by sequencing in a study of control samples from healthy donors and cancer patients. Measured with immunoSEQ multiplex PCR; TCRdb has only the in-frame clones, and not every one. Seen here are roughly 400,000 clones, around 90% observed once, and the top ten hold around 6.8%. Germline CDR1 is MNHNS and CDR2 is SASEGT. V dropped 2 bases and J dropped 9 bases, with 8 bases sitting between them. The CDR3 contains 13 residues. This receptor was identified in a man aged 35-49 years with head and neck cancer. Sample: PBMCs. The gene calls are TRBV6-1 and TRBJ1-6, with D hard to call. The CDR3 bases are TGTGCCAGCAGTGAATGGGAGGGTTCACCCCTCCACTTT. Protein product: CASSEWEGSPLHF.